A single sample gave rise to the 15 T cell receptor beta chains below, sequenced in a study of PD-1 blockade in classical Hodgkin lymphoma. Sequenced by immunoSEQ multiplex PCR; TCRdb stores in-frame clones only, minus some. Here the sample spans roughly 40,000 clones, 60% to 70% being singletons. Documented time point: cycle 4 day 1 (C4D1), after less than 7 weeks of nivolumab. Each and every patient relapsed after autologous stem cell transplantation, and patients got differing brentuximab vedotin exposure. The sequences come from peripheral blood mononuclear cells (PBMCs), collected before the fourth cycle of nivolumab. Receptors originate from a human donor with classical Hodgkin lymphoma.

The CDR3 loop reads CASSPRALAKNIQYF. CDR3 DNA: TGTGCCAGCAGTCCCAGGGCACTAGCCAAAAACATTCAGTACTTC. The J gene is TRBJ2-4, the V gene TRBV28, with TRBD1 as a possible D gene (5 bases). The CDR3 covers 15 residues. The germline CDR1 and CDR2 sequences are MDHEN and SYDVKM. V dropped 5 bases and J dropped 0 bases, with 11 bases sitting between them.

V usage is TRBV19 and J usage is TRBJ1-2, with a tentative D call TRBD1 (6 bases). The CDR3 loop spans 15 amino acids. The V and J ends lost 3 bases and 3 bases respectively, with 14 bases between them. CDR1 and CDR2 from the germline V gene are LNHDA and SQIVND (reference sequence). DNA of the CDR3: TGTGCCAGTAGTATCCAAGGACAGCCGGACTATGGCTACACCTTC. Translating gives CASSIQGQPDYGYTF.

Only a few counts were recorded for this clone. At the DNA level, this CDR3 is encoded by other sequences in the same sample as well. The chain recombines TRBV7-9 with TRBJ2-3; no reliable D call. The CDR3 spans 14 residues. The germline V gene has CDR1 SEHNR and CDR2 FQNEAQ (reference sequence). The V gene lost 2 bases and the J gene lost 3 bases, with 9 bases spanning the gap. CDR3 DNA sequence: TGTGCCAGCAGCTTAAGAGACGGGACAGATACGCAGTATTTT. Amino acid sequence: CASSLRDGTDTQYF.

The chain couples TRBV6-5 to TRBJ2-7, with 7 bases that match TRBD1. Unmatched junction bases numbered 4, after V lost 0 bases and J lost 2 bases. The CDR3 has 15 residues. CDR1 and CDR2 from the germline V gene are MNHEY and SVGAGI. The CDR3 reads CASSYSGGSTYEQYF. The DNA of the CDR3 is TGTGCCAGCAGTTACTCAGGGGGCTCGACCTACGAGCAGTACTTC.

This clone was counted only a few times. This chain's CDR3 is CSVAREFYGYTF. CDR3 sequence (DNA): TGCAGCGTTGCAAGGGAGTTCTATGGCTACACCTTC. The chain carries TRBV29-1 and TRBJ1-2, with D hard to call. Germline CDR1 and CDR2: SQVTM and ANQGSEA. The CDR3 is 12 amino acids. V was cut by 4 bases and J by 4 bases, with 10 bases left in between.

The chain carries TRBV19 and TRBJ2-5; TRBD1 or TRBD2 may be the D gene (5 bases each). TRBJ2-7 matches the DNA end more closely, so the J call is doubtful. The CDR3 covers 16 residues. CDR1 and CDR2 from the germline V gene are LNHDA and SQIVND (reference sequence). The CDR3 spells CASSIWGRDQTYEQYF. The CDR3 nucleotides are TGTGCCAGTAGTATTTGGGGCCGGGACCAAACCTACGAGCAGTACTTC.

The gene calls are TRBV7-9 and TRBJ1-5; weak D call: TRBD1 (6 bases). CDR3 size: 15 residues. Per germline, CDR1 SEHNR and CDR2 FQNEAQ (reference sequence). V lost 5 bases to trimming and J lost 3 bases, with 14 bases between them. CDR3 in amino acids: CASSPKGGSNQPQHF. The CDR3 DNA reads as TGTGCCAGCAGCCCGAAGGGGGGTTCCAATCAGCCCCAGCATTTT.

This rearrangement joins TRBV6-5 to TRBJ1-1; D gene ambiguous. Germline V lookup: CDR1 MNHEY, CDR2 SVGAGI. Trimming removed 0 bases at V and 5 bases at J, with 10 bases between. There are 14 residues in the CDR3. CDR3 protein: CASSYSIGGTEAFF. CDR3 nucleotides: TGTGCCAGCAGTTACTCGATCGGTGGGACTGAAGCTTTCTTT.

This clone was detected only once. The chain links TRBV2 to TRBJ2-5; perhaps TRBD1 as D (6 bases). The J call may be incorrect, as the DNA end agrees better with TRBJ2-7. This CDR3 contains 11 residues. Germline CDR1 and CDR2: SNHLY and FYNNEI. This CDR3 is CASKAGAEQYF. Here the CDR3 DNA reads TGTGCCAGCAAGGCAGGGGCCGAGCAGTACTTC.

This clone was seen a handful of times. This CDR3 is CASTGAGFNQPQHF. CDR3 DNA sequence: TGTGCCAGCACCGGGGCGGGGTTCAATCAGCCCCAGCATTTT. The chain joins TRBV28 to TRBJ1-5; possible D gene TRBD1, 5 bases. Germline CDR1 and CDR2: MDHEN and SYDVKM. The V and J ends lost 7 bases and 3 bases respectively, with 13 bases between them. The CDR3 is 14 amino acids. Based on the CDR3 plus reference TRBV28 and TRBJ1-5, the full variable domain is DVKVTQSSRYLVKRTGEKVFLECVQDMDHENMFWYRQDPGLGLRLIYFSYDVKMKEKGDIPEGYSVSREKKERFSLILESASTNQTSMYLCASTGAGFNQPQHFGDGTRLSIL.

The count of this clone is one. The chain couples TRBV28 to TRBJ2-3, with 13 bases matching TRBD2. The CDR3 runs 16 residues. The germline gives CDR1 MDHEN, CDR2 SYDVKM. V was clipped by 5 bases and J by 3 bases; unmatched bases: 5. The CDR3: CASSRLAGGVTDTQYF. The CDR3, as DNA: TGTGCCAGCAGTAGACTAGCGGGAGGAGTGACAGATACGCAGTATTTT.

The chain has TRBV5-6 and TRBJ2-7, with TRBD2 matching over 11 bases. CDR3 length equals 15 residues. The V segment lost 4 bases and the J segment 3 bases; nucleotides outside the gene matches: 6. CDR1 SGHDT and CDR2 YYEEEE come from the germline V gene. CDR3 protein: CASSREGTSGYEQYF. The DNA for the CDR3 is TGTGCCAGCAGCCGCGAGGGGACTAGCGGCTACGAGCAGTACTTC.

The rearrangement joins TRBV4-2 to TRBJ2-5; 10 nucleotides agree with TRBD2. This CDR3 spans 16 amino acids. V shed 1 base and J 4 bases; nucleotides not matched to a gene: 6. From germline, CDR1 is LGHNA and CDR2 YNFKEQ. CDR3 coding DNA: TGTGCCAGCAGCCAAGGTCTAGCGGGGGTAGGAGAGACCCAGTACTTC. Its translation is CASSQGLAGVGETQYF.

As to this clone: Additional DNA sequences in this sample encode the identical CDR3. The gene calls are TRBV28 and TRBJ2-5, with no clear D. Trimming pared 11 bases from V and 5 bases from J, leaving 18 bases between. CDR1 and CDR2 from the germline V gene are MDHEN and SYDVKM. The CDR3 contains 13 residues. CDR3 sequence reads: CASLLQVGETQYF. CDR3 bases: TGTGCCTCACTCCTGCAGGTGGGGGAGACCCAGTACTTC. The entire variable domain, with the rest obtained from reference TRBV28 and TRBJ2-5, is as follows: DVKVTQSSRYLVKRTGEKVFLECVQDMDHENMFWYRQDPGLGLRLIYFSYDVKMKEKGDIPEGYSVSREKKERFSLILESASTNQTSMYLCASLLQVGETQYFGPGTRLLVL.

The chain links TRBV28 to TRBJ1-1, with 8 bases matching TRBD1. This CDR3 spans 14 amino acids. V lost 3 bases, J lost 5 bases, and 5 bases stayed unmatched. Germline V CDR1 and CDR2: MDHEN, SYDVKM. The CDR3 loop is CASSFGQGLTEAFF. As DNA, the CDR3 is TGTGCCAGCAGTTTTGGACAGGGATTGACTGAAGCTTTCTTT.